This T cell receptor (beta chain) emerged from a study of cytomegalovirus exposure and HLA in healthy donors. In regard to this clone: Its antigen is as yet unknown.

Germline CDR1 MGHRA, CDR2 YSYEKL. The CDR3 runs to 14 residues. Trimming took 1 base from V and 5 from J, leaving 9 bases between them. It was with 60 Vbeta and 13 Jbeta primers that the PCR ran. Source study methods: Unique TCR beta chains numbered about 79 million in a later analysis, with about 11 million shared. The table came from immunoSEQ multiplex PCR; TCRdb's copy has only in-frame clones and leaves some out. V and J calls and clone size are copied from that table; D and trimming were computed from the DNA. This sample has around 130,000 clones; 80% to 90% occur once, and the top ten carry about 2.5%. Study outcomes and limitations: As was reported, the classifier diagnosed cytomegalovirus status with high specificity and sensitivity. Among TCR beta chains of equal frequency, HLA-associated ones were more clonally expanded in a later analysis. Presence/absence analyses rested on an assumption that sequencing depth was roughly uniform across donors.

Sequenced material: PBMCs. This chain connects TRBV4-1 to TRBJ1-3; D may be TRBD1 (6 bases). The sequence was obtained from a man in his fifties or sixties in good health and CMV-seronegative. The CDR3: CASSQAGTRNTIYF. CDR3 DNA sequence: TGCGCCAGCAGCCAAGCCGGGACAAGAAACACCATATATTTT.